This T cell receptor beta chain emerged from a study of blood T cell repertoires in COVID-19. Study-wide background: COVID-19 samples collected from the United States, Italy and Spain covered acute and convalescent phases.

This clone came up once. Authors' processing steps: From reference gene primer amplification, estimates of nucleated cell counts were derived. Repertoires were generated with immunoSEQ multiplex PCR, while TCRdb's copy carries only in-frame clones and drops some. V and J calls and clone size come straight from that table; D and trimming were deduced from the DNA. Of about 100,000 clones listed, 70% to 90% were seen once; the top ten hold around 6.9%. This sequence originates from a woman aged 60 to 75 with acute or convalescent COVID-19. The sequencing sample was made of peripheral blood.

The CDR3 here is CASSSPQATDTQYF. The CDR3 coding sequence is TGCGCCAGCAGCTCCCCCCAGGCCACAGATACGCAGTATTTT. The rearrangement uses TRBV5-1 and TRBJ2-3, with D unresolved. The CDR3 totals 14 residues. Germline V lookup: CDR1 SGHRS, CDR2 YFSETQ. Trimming shortened V by 3 bases and J by 2 bases, and 10 bases separated the two germline ends.